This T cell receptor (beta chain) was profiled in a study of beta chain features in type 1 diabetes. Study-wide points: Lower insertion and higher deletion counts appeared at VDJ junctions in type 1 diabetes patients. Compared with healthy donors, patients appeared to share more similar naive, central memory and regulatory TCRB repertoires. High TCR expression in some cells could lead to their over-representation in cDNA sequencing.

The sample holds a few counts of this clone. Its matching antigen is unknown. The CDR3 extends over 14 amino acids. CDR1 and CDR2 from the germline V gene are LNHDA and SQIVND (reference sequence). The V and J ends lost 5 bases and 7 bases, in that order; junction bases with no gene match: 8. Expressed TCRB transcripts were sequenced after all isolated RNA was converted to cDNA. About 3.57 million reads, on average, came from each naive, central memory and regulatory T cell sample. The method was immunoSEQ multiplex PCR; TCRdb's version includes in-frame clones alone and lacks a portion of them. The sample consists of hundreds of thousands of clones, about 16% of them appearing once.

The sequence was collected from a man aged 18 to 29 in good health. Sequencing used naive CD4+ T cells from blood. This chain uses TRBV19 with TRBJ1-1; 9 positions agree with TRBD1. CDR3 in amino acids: CASSVDRGLDEAFF. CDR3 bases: TGTGCCAGTAGTGTGGACAGGGGTTTAGATGAAGCTTTCTTT. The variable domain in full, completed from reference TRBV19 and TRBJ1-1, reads DGGITQSPKYLFRKEGQNVTLSCEQNLNHDAMYWYRQDPGQGLRLIYYSQIVNDFQKGDIAEGYSVSREKKESFPLTVTSAQKNPTAFYLCASSVDRGLDEAFFGQGTRLTVV.